This T cell receptor beta chain was recovered during a study of blood T cell dynamics during melanoma immunotherapy (dated by TCRdb to 2018 to 2021). Background on the whole study: Patients had metastatic melanoma and received first-line pembrolizumab or nivolumab plus ipilimumab as standard of care in the United Kingdom. Peripheral T cell receptor repertoires of metastatic melanoma patients were profiled before and after one cycle of checkpoint inhibitor therapy to find early correlates of response. The training cohort was made up of consecutive patients, while a further independent group of patients from the same centre was pooled to form an external validation set.

Results and caveats for the whole study, not just this receptor: A bifurcated reorganization of the PBMC repertoire at W3, with increased clonality or increased diversity, was observed in patients who later achieved disease control, unlike in progressors. The relatively small sample size was acknowledged as something that could potentially limit how far the results can be generalized. Whether the T cell clones behind the repertoire changes were melanoma-specific or instead reflected general immune activation was something the study could not determine.

A fixed 350 ng of DNA was loaded for every bulk PBMC sample. TCR beta CDR3 sequences were amplified from genomic DNA with the immunoSEQ TCRb Assay kit following manufacturer instructions. The KAPA Library Quantification Kit for Illumina platforms was used to quantify the pooled libraries by qPCR. Sequencing of the pooled libraries was done on an Illumina NextSeq 500, with clustering at about 0.6-1.1 pM. Processing in the source paper ran as follows. Analysis of the TCR data relied on immunoSEQ ANALYZER and the R LymphoSeq package. A rearrangement efficiency score was calculated as productive divided by the sum of productive and non-productive CDR3 sequences. Within each patient, timepoints were compared pairwise for clonality, measured with the Gini coefficient, and for diversity, measured with the Renyi index at alpha=1. In LymphoSeq, clonal relatedness was computed using an edit distance of 3, and repertoire similarity was computed using the Bhattacharyya coefficient. Linear discriminant analysis on week-3 changes in clonality and diversity was built with the R MASS and caret packages to classify response. TCRdb's version of the immuneACCESS table is confined to in-frame rearrangements and falls short of the full clone set. An unresolved V gene accounts for under half of the shortfall where checked; the remainder is of unknown origin. V, J and clone size derive from that table, while D and trimming were established from the DNA sequence. This sample gives over 10,000 clones in total; roughly nine tenths of them show up just once. Of the sample, about 3.7% is held by the ten largest clones.

The meaning of the sample's time point label: pre-treatment baseline. Blood was sampled before treatment (T0) and at week 3 (W3), after the first cycle of checkpoint blockade. Except for a couple of patients with rapid clinical progression, response was assessed 12 weeks after the first infusion by RECIST 1.1; disease control meant complete response, partial response or stable disease. Any patient who had received prior systemic cancer treatment, was on concomitant immunosuppressant therapy or had synchronous other active malignancies was excluded. Both bulk PBMC and plasma cell-free DNA were sequenced for TCR beta so that circulating cells and T cell turnover could be tracked. PBMC were isolated from blood with Lymphoprep and SepMate tubes, followed by red cell lysis. QIAamp DNA Blood Mini kits were used to extract DNA from both PBMC and sorted T cell subsets. Of note for this clone: No antigen is known for it. Base qualities are missing; no much larger clone stands one base away.

Material: blood, obtained from a patient treated with checkpoint blockade. The clonotype comes from a human donor with melanoma.

The nucleotide sequence is TGTGCCAGCAATGACGCCACTGAAGCTTTCTTT. Its amino acids are CASNDATEAFF. The chain links TRBV6-1 with TRBJ1-1, with the D gene call left open. Counted from cysteine to phenylalanine, this CDR3 has 11 amino acids. The kept DNA is CDR3 alone, 33 bases in frame from the first base. From a lookup of the germline V gene, CDR1 and CDR2 are MNHNS and SASEGT. The V end loses 7 bases and the J end loses 4 bases, and a stretch of 7 bases separates them.